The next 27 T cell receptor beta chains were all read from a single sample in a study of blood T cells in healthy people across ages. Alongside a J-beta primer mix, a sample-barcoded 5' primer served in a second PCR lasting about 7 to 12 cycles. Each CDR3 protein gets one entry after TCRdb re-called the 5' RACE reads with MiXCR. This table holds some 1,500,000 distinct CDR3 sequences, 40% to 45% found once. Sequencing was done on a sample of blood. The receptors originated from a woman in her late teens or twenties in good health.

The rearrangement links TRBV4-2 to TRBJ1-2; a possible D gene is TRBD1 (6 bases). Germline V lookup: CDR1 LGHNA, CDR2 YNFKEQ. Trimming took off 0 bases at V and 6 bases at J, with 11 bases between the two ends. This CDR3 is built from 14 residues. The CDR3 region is CASSQDRQGNGYTF. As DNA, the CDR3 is TGTGCCAGCAGCCAAGATCGCCAGGGGAATGGCTACACCTTC.

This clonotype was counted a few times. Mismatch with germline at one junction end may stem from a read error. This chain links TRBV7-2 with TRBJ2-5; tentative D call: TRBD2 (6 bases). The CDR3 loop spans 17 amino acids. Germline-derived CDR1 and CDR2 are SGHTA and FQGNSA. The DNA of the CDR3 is TGTGCCAGCGGCTTAGAAGGCCCGCGGGGCTACCAAGAGACCCAGTACTTC. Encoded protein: CASGLEGPRGYQETQYF.

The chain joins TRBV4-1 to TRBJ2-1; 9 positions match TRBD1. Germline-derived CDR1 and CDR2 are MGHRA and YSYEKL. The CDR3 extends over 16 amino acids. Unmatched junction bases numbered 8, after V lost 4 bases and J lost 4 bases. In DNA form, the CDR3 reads TGCGCCAGCAGCCTACGACAGGGGGGCGCGTACAATGAGCAGTTCTTC. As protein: CASSLRQGGAYNEQFF.

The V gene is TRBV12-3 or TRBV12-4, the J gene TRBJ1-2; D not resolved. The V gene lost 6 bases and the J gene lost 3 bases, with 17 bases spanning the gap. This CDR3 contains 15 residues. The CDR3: CASSPVGGGYYGYTF. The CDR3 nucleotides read TGTGCCAGCAGCCCTGTGGGCGGCGGGTACTATGGCTACACCTTC.

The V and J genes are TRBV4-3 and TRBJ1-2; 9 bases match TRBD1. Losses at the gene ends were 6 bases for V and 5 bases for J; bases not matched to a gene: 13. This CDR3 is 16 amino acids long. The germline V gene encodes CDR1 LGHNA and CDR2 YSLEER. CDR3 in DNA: TGCGCCAGCAGACAAATTACAGGGGGCAAATGGTATGGCTACACCTTC. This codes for CASRQITGGKWYGYTF.

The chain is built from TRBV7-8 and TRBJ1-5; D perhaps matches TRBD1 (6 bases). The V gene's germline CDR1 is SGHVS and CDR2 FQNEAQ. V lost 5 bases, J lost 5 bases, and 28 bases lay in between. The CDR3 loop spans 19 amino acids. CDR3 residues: CASSGDRLRVGTPDQPQHF. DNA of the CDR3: TGTGCCAGCAGCGGAGACAGGTTGCGAGTAGGCACACCCGATCAGCCCCAGCATTTT.

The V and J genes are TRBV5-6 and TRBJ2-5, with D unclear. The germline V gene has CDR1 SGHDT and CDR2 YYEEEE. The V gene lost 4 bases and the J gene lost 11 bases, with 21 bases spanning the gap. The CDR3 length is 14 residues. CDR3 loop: CASSVSLRDNEQYF. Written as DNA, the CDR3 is TGTGCCAGCAGCGTATCCTTAAGAGACAATGAGCAGTACTTC.

The CDR3 region has the DNA TGTGCCAGCTCACCACACAGGGGTACCTACGAGCAGTACTTC. This sequence encodes CASSPHRGTYEQYF. This sequence joins TRBV18 and TRBJ2-7, with 7 bases aligning to TRBD1. The CDR3 has 14 amino acids. J lost 2 bases, V lost 1 base, and 2 bases had no gene match. The germline gives CDR1 KGHSH, CDR2 LQKENI.

The CDR3 DNA reads as TGCAGTGCTAGAGCCGGTGCTTACAAGGGGACCCAGTACTTC. Its protein product is CSARAGAYKGTQYF. V usage is TRBV20-1 and J usage is TRBJ2-5, with D unclear. Germline V lookup: CDR1 DFQATT, CDR2 SNEGSKA (reference sequence). There are 14 residues in the CDR3. Trimming removed 1 base from V and 7 bases from J, with 16 bases in between.

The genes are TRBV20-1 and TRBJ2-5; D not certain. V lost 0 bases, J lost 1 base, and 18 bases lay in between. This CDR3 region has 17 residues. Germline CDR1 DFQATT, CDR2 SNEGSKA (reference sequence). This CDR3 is CSARDQKVGTAQETQYF. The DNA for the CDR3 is TGCAGTGCTAGAGATCAAAAGGTCGGTACGGCCCAAGAGACCCAGTACTTC.

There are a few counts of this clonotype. In DNA form, the CDR3 reads TGCAGCGTTGGAGGGAAAGCGAACACCGGGGAGCTGTTTTTT. It specifies CSVGGKANTGELFF. The chain employs TRBV29-1 and TRBJ2-2; D perhaps matches TRBD2 (5 bases). The CDR3 length is 14 residues. Germline CDR1 SQVTM, CDR2 ANQGSEA. V was shortened by 4 bases and J by 0 bases, with 9 bases between the two germline ends.

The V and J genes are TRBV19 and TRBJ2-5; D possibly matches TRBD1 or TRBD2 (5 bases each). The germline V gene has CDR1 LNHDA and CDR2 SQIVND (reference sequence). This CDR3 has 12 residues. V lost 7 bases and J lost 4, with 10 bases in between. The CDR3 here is CASITGAETQYF. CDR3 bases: TGTGCCAGTATAACCGGGGCAGAGACCCAGTACTTC.

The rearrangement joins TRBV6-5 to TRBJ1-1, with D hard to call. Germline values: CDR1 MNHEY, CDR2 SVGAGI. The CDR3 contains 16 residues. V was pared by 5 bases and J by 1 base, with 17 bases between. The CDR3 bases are TGTGCCAGCAGTCCCAAATGGGGTTCAGGGAACACTGAAGCTTTCTTT. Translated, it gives CASSPKWGSGNTEAFF.

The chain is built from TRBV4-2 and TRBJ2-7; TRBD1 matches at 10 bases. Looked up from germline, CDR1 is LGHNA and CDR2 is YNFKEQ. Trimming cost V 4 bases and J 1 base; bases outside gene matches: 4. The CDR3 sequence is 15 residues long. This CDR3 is CASSPTGGQSYEQYF. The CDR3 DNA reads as TGTGCCAGCAGCCCGACAGGGGGCCAATCCTACGAGCAGTACTTC.

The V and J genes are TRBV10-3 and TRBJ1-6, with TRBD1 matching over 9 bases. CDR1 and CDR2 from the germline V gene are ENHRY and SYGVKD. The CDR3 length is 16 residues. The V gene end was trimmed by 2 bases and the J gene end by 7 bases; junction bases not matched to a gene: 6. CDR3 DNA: TGTGCCATCAGTGAGGAACCGGGACAGGGAAATTCACCCCTCCACTTT. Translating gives CAISEEPGQGNSPLHF.

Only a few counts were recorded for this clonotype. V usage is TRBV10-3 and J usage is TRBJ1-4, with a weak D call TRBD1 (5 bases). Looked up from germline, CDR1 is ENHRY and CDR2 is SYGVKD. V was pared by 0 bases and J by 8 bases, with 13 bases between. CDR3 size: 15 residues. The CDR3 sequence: CAISESGDLREKLFF. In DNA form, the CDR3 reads TGTGCCATCAGTGAGTCCGGGGACTTGCGAGAAAAACTGTTTTTT.

CDR3 nucleotide sequence: TGCAGTGCTAGACAGGCCCTCAGGGGCTACACCTTC. This sequence encodes CSARQALRGYTF. This sequence joins TRBV20-1 and TRBJ1-2; no firm D call. Between the trimmed V and J ends, which lost 2 bases and 8 bases, there was a span of 12 bases. Germline CDR1 DFQATT, CDR2 SNEGSKA (reference sequence). The CDR3 length is 12 residues.

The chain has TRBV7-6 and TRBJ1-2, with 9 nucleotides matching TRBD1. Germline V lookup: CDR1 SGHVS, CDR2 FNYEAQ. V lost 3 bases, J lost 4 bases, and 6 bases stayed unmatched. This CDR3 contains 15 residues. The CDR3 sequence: CASSFAGTGSYGYTF. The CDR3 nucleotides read TGTGCCAGCAGCTTTGCCGGGACAGGGAGCTATGGCTACACCTTC. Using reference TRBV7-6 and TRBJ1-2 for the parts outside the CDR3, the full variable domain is GAGVSQSPRYKVTKRGQDVALRCDPISGHVSLYWYRQALGQGPEFLTYFNYEAQQDKSGLPNDRFSAERPEGSISTLTIQRTEQRDSAMYRCASSFAGTGSYGYTFGSGTRLTVV.

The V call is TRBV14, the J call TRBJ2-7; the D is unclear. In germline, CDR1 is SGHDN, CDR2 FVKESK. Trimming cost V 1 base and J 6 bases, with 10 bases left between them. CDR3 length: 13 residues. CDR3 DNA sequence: TGTGCCAGCAGCCAAGTCTATTCCGGCGAGCAGTACTTC. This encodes CASSQVYSGEQYF.

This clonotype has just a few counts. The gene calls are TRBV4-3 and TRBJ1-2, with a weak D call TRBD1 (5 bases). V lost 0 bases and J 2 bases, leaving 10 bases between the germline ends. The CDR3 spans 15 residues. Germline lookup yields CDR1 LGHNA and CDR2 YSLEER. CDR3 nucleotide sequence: TGCGCCAGCAGCCAAGACCAGACAGCCAACTATGGCTACACCTTC. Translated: CASSQDQTANYGYTF.

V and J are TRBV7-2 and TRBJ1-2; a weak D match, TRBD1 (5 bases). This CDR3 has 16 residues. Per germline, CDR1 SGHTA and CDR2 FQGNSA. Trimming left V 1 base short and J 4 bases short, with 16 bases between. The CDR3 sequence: CASSLEQSRTSYGYTF. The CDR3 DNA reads TGTGCCAGCAGCTTAGAGCAATCTCGGACAAGCTATGGCTACACCTTC.

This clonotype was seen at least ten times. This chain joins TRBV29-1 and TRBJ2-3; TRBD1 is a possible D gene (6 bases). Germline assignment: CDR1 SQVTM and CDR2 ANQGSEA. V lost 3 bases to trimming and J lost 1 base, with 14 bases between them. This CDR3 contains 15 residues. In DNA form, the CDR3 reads TGCAGCGTTGACCAGGGGAAAAGGGGCACAGATACGCAGTATTTT. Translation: CSVDQGKRGTDTQYF.

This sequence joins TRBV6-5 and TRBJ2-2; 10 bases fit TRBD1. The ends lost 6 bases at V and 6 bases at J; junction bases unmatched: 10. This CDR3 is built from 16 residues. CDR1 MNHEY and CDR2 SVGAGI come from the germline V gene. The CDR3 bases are TGTGCCAGCAGAGGGACAGGGGACGGTTTCTCCGGGGAGCTGTTTTTT. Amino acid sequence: CASRGTGDGFSGELFF.

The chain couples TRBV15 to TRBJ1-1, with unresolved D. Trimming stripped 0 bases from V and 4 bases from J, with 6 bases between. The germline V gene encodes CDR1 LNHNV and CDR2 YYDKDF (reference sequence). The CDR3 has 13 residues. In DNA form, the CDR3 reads TGTGCCACCAGCAGAGATCCAGGCACTGAAGCTTTCTTT. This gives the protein CATSRDPGTEAFF. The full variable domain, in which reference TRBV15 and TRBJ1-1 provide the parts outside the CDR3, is DAMVIQNPRYQVTQFGKPVTLSCSQTLNHNVMYWYQQKSSQAPKLLFHYYDKDFNNEADTPDNFQSRRPNTSFCFLDIRSPGLGDTAMYLCATSRDPGTEAFFGQGTRLTVV.

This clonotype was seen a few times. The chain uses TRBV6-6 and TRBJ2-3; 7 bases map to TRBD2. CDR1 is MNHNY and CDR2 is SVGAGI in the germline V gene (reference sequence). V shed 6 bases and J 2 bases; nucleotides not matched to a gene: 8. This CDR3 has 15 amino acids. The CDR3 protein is CASRDTGTNTDTQYF. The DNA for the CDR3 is TGTGCCAGCAGAGACACCGGGACTAACACAGATACGCAGTATTTT.

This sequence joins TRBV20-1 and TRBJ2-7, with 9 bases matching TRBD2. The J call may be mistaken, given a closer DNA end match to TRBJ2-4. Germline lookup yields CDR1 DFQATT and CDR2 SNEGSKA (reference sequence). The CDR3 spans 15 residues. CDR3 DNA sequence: TGCAGTGCAGGGGCTAGCGGGACGAGGAGCGACATTCAGTACTTC. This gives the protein CSAGASGTRSDIQYF.

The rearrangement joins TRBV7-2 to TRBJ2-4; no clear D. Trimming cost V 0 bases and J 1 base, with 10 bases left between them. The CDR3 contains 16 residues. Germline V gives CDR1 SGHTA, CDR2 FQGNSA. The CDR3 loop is CASSLASTYAKNIQYF. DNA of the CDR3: TGTGCCAGCAGCTTAGCGTCCACTTATGCCAAAAACATTCAGTACTTC.